This T cell receptor beta chain is from a study of T cells in narcolepsy. Sequencing was performed with immunoSEQ multiplex PCR; in TCRdb, only in-frame clones are kept and a portion is missing. The table has over 10,000 clones, approximately 88% seen once. Source material: CD45RA- memory CD4+ T cells from PBMCs. The source is a human donor with narcolepsy.

CDR3 DNA: TGTGCCAGCTCACCATCGGGACAGGGATGGGACTACGAGCAGTACTTC. This sequence encodes CASSPSGQGWDYEQYF. The V and J genes are TRBV18 and TRBJ2-7, with 9 positions matching TRBD1. In germline, CDR1 is KGHSH, CDR2 LQKENI. V lost 2 bases, J lost 3 bases, and 8 bases stayed unmatched. This CDR3 comprises 16 residues.